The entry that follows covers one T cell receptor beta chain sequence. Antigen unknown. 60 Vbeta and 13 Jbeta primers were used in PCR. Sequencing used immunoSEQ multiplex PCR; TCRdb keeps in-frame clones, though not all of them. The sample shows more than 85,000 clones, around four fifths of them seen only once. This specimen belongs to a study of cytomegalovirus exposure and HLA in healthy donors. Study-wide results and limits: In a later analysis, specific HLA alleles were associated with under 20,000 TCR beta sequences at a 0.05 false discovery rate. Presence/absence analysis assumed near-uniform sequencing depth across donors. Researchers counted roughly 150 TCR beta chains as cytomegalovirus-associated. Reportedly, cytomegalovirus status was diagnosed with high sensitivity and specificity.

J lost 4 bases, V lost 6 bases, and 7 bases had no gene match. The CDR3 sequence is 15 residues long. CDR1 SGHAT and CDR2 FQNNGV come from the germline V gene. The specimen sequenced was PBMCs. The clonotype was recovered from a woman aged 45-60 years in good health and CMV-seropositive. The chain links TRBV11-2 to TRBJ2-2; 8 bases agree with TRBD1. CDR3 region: CASRSVRGLTGELFF. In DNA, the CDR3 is TGTGCCAGCAGGTCCGTCAGGGGGCTCACCGGGGAGCTGTTTTTT.